One T cell receptor beta chain is described in this entry. The data are from a study of blood T cell repertoires in COVID-19. Across the whole study: Material from acute and convalescent COVID-19 was sourced from the United States, Italy and Spain.

In the original workflow: Amplification with reference gene primers provided the estimates of nucleated cell counts. Generated by immunoSEQ multiplex PCR, the TCRdb table keeps only in-frame clones and is missing some. That table supplies the V and J calls and clone size; D and trimming were determined from the DNA. The sample lists around 150,000 clones, more than 60% seen once, with around 2.8% in the top ten. Losses at the gene ends were 4 bases for V and 0 bases for J; bases not matched to a gene: 6. In germline, CDR1 is SGHTA, CDR2 FQGNSA. CDR3 length: 16 residues. The sample taken for sequencing was peripheral blood. The sequence was obtained from a man aged 70-80 years with acute or convalescent COVID-19. The chain is built from TRBV7-2 and TRBJ1-5; 7 bases map to TRBD1. CDR3 bases: TGTGCCAGCAGCTCCGGGCCAGGGGGTAGCAATCAGCCCCAGCATTTT. This translates into CASSSGPGGSNQPQHF.